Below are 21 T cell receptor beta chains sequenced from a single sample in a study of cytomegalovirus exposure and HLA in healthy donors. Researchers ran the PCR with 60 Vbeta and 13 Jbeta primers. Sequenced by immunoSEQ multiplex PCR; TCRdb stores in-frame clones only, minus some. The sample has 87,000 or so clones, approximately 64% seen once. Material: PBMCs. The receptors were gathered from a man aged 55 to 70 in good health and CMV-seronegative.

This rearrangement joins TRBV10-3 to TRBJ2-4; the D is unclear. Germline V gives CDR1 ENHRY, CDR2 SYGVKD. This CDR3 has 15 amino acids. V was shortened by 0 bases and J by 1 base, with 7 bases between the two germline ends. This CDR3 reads CAISESSEAKNIQYF. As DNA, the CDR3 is TGTGCCATCAGTGAGTCATCTGAGGCCAAAAACATTCAGTACTTC.

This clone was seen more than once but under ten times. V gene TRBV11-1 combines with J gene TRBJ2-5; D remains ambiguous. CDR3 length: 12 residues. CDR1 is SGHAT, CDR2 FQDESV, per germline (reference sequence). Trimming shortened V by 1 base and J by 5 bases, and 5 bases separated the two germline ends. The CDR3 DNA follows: TGTGCCAGCAGCTTAGTCAGGGAGACCCAGTACTTC. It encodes CASSLVRETQYF.

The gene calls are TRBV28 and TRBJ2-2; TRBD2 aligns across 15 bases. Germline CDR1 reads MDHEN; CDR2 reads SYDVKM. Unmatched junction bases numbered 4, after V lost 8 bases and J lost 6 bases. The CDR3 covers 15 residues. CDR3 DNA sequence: TGTGCCAGCGGAGGACTAGCGGGGGGGTCCGGGGAGCTGTTTTTT. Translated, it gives CASGGLAGGSGELFF.

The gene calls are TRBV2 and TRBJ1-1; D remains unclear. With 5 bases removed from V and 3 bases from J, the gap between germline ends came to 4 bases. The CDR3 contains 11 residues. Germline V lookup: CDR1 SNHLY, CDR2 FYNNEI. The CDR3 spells CASSQDTEAFF. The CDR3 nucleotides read TGTGCCAGCAGTCAGGACACTGAAGCTTTCTTT.

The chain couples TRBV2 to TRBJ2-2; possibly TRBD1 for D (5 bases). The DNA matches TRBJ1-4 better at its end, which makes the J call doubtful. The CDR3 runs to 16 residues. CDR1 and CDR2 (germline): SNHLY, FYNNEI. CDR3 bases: TGTGCCAGCAGTGAATATGGTGCTAGCGGGGGGGGAAAACTGTTTTTT. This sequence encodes CASSEYGASGGGKLFF.

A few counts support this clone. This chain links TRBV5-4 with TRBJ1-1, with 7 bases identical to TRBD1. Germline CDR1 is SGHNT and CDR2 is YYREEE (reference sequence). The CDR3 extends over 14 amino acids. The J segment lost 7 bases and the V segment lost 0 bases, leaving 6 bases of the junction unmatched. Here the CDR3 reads CASSLGGQVLEAFF. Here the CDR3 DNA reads TGTGCCAGCAGCTTGGGAGGACAGGTCCTTGAAGCTTTCTTT.

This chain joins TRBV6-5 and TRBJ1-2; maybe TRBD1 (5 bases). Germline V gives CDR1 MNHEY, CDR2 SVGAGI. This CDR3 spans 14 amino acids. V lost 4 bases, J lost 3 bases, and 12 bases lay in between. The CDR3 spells CASSSNDRHYGYTF. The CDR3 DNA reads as TGTGCCAGCAGTTCCAATGACAGACACTATGGCTACACCTTC.

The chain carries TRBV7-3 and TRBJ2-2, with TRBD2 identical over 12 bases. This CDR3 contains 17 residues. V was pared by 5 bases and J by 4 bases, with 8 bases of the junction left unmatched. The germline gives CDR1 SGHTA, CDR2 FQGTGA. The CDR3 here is CASSQASGRGGTGELFF. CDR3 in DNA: TGTGCCAGCAGCCAAGCTAGCGGGAGGGGCGGCACCGGGGAGCTGTTTTTT. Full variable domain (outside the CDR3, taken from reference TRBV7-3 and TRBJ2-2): GAGVSQTPSNKVTEKGKYVELRCDPISGHTALYWYRQSLGQGPEFLIYFQGTGAADDSGLPNDRFFAVRPEGSVSTLKIQRTERGDSAVYLCASSQASGRGGTGELFFGEGSRLTVL.

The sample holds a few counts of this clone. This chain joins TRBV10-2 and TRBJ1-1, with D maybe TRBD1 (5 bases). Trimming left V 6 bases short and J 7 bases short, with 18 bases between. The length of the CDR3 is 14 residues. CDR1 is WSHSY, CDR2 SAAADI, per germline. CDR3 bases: TGCGCCAGCAGGCCCCGGGGCGGGGCCCTTGAAGCTTTCTTT. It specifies CASRPRGGALEAFF.

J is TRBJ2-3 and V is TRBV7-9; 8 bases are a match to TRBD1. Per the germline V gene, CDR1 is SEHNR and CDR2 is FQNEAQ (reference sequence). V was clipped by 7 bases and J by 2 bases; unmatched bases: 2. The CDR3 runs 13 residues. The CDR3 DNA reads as TGTGCCAGCAACAGGGGGAACACAGATACGCAGTATTTT. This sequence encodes CASNRGNTDTQYF. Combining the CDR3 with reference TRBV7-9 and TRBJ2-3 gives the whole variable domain DTGVSQNPRHKITKRGQNVTFRCDPISEHNRLYWYRQTLGQGPEFLTYFQNEAQLEKSRLLSDRFSAERPKGSFSTLEIQRTEQGDSAMYLCASNRGNTDTQYFGPGTRLTVL.

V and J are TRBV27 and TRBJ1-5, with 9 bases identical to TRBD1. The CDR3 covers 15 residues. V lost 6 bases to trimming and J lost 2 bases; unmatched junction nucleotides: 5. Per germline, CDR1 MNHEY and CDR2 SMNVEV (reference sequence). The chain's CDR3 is CASSQDRGGNQPQHF. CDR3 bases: TGTGCCAGCAGCCAAGACAGGGGGGGCAATCAGCCCCAGCATTTT.

The CDR3 nucleotides read TGTGCCAGCAGCTTACCACTAGTAATAGAAGATACGCAGTATTTT. It encodes CASSLPLVIEDTQYF. The chain has TRBV11-3 and TRBJ2-3, with D perhaps matching TRBD2 (5 bases). The V end was cut by 2 bases, the J end by 5 bases, with 14 bases between. Per the germline V gene, CDR1 is SGHNT and CDR2 is YENEEA. This CDR3 spans 15 amino acids.

The CDR3 protein is CASSSTSGTYNEQFF. The CDR3 region has the DNA TGTGCCAGCAGCTCGACTAGCGGGACCTACAATGAGCAGTTCTTC. The V and J genes are TRBV7-9 and TRBJ2-1; 11 positions agree with TRBD2. The CDR3 loop spans 15 amino acids. Trimming took 4 bases from V and 2 from J; bases not matched to a gene: 1. Germline CDR1 and CDR2: SEHNR and FQNEAQ (reference sequence).

CDR3 sequence reads: CASSEGQGSYGYTF. The CDR3 DNA sequence: TGCGCCAGCAGCGAGGGACAGGGAAGCTATGGCTACACCTTC. The rearrangement links TRBV5-1 to TRBJ1-2; 9 bases line up with TRBD1. The length of the CDR3 is 14 residues. Germline V lookup: CDR1 SGHRS, CDR2 YFSETQ. Trimming removed 4 bases from V and 4 bases from J; junction bases left unmatched: 5.

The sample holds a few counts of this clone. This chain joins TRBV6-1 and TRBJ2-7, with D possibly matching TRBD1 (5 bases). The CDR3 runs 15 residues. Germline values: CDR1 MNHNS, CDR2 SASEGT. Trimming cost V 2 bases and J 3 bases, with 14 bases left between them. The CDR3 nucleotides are TGTGCCAGCAGTGAACAGGGTGACTCTCTCTACGAGCAGTACTTC. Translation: CASSEQGDSLYEQYF.

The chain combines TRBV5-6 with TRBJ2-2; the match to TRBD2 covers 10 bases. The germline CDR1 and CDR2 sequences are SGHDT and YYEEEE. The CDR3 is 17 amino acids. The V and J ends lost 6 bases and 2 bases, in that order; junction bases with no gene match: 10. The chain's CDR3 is CASNPPLAGANTGELFF. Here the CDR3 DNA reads TGTGCCAGCAACCCCCCGCTAGCGGGGGCCAACACCGGGGAGCTGTTTTTT.

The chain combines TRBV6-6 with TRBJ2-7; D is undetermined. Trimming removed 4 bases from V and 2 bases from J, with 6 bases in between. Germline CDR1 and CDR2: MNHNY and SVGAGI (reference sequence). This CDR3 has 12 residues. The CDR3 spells CASSSLPYEQYF. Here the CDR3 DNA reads TGTGCCAGCAGTTCCCTTCCCTACGAGCAGTACTTC.

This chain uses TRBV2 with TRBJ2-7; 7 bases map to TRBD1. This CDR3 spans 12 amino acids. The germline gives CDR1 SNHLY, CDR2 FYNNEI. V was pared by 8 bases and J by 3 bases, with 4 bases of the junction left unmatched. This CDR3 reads CASEGQNYEQYF. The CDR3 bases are TGTGCCAGCGAGGGACAGAACTACGAGCAGTACTTC.

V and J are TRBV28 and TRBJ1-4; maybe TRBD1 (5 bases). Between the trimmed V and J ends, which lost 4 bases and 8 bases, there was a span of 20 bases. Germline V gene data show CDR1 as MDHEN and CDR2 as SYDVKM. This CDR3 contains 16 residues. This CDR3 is CASSSHGGRGREKLFF. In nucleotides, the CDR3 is TGTGCCAGCAGTTCTCACGGGGGACGGGGCCGGGAAAAACTGTTTTTT.

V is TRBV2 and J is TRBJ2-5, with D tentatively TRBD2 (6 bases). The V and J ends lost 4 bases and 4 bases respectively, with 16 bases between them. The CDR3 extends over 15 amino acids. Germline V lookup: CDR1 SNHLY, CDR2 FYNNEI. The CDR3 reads CASSVGPRRGETQYF. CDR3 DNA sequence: TGTGCCAGCAGTGTCGGCCCTCGGCGGGGAGAGACCCAGTACTTC.

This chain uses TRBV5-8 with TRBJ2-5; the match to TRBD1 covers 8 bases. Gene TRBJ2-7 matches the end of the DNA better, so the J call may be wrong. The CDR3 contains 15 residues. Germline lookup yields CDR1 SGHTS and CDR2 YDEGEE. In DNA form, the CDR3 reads TGTGCCAGCAGCTTGTCTGGGACAGGATACTACGAGCAGTACTTC. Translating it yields CASSLSGTGYYEQYF.